This T cell receptor beta chain originates from a study of OX40 agonist ivuxolimab in advanced cancers. Study-wide context: Patients received the agonistic anti-OX40 (CD134) antibody ivuxolimab.

Findings of the study overall: The antigen specificity of the peripheral T cells (those that were expanded) was not determined. With doses of 0.1-3.0 mg/kg, partial responders showed among the lowest clonal expansion.

As concerns this clone: Its matching antigen is unknown.

Trimming pared 8 bases from V and 2 bases from J, leaving 12 bases between. CDR1 ENHRY and CDR2 SYGVKD come from the germline V gene. The CDR3 is 14 amino acids. Libraries were prepared by immunoSEQ multiplex PCR; TCRdb keeps only in-frame clonotypes and omits some of them. This table has 75,000 to 80,000 clones, around four fifths appearing once. The receptor's source is an adult with an advanced solid tumor such as melanoma, head and neck, liver or kidney cancer. The chain employs TRBV10-3 and TRBJ2-2; either TRBD1 or TRBD2 may fit D (5 bases each). The source material was CD4+ or CD8+ T cells sorted from blood, sampled in a trial of the OX40 agonist ivuxolimab. The CDR3 reads CAIQPGPNTGELFF. DNA for the CDR3: TGTGCCATCCAACCGGGACCTAACACCGGGGAGCTGTTTTTT.